This TCR beta chain was found in a study of CD8 T cells in Susac syndrome. Whole-study findings and limits: It was acknowledged by the study that relatively few individuals were included in its TCR sequencing and HLA analysis.

CD8+ and CD4+ T cells from blood underwent TCR beta sequencing. The study used treatment-naive patients who had stable or active relapsing-remitting disease as multiple sclerosis controls. Reverse transcription of about 0.45 to 1 ug RNA was carried out with random hexamers. TCRdb processed the immunoSEQ multiplex PCR reads anew with MiXCR; each CDR3 protein has one entry. Counted here are over 300,000 distinct CDR3 sequences, around 92% occurring once; the ten biggest clones make up 0.065%. This clonotype was detected only once. Antigen specificity is unknown. Sequenced sample: CD4+ T cells from PBMCs. This sequence was found in a human donor with multiple sclerosis.

The CDR3 reads CASSSGTSGGQKTQYF. CDR3 DNA: TGCGCCAGCAGCTCCGGGACTAGCGGGGGTCAGAAGACCCAGTACTTC. The chain carries TRBV5-1 and TRBJ2-5; the match to TRBD2 covers 14 bases. There are 16 residues in the CDR3. With V trimmed by 3 bases and J by 6 bases, 7 bases remained unmatched. The V gene's germline CDR1 is SGHRS and CDR2 YFSETQ.